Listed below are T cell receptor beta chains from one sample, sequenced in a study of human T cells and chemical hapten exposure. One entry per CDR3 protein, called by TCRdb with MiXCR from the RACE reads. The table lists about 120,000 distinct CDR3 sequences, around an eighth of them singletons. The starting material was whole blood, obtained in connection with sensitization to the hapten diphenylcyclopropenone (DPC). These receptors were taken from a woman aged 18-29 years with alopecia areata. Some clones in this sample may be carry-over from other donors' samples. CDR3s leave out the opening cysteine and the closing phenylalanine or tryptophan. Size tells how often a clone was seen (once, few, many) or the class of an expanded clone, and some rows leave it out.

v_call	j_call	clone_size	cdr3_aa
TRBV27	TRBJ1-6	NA	ASSSDRAGNSPLH
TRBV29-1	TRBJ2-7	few	SAEIAGANYEQY
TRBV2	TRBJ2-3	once	ASRPIQGATDTQY
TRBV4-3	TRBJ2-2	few	ASSQDDRYTGELF
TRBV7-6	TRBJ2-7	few	ASSPGQGAEQY
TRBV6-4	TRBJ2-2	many	ASSSGNTGELF
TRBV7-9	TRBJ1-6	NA	ASSSVGAGINSPLH
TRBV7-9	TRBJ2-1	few	ASTSVTGANEQF
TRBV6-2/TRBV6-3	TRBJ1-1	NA	ASSYSEVNTEAF
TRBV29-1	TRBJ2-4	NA	SARADRGYIQY
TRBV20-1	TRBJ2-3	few	SAQGGTGVDTQY
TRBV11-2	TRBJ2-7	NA	ASSFGTGQQGTYEQY
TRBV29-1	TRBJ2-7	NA	SVARAGGMTYEQY
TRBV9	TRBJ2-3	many	ASTRGGGEADTQY
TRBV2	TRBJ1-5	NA	ASSEAQRSNQPQH
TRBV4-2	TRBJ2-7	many	ASSQESYEQY
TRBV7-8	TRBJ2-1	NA	ASSLVSMYREIYNEQF
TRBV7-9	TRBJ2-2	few	ASSPPRGLTGELF
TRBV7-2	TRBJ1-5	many	ASSSGTGDMGNQPQH
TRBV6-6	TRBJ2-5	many	ASSYARSGETQY
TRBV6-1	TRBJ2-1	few	ASTGTGLNEQF
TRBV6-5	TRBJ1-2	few	ASSFQAGTQGYT
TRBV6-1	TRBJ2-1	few	ASSGTSGGPYNEQF
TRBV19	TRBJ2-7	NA	ASRRPGARDEQY
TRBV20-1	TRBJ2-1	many	SAPRGGPSRNEQF
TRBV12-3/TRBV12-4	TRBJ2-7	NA	ASSLSNEQY
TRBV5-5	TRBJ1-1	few	ASTLILGSEAF
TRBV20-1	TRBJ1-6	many	SATPDGGNSPLH
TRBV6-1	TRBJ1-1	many	ASSEKIGILAF
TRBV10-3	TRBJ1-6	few	AISESNSPLH
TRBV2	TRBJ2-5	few	ASSGTEQETQY
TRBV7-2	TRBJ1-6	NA	ASSSRTGVGSPLH
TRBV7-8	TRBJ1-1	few	ASSSLTTGTTEAF
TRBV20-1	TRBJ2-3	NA	SAQEYGTGGTDTQY
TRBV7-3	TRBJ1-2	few	ASSWDRGDGYT
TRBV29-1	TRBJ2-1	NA	SSSQNEQF
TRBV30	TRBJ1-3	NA	AWLHDPGNTIY
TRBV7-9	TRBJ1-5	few	ASSKLARGVQPQH
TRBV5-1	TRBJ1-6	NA	ASSVTGDKSPLH
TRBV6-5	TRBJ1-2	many	ASSYFPTGRNGYT
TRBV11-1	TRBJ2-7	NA	ASSSNPPGGAEY
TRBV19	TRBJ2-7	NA	ASRQAPGEQY
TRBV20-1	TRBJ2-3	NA	SASYGRTDTQY
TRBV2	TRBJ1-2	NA	ASSEIFYGYGYT
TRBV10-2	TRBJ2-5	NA	ASSDRTSGGAGRETQY
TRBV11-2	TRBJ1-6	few	ASTPQLYNSPLH